This T cell receptor (beta chain) was retrieved from a study of blood T cell repertoires in COVID-19. The CDR3 consists of 13 residues. The germline V gene has CDR1 LNHDA and CDR2 SQIVND (reference sequence). V lost 3 bases, J lost 4 bases, and 9 bases lay in between. Only in-frame clones appear in the TCRdb table, and some are missing; sequencing was by immunoSEQ multiplex PCR. Among about 280,000 clones listed, about 89% were seen once. V gene TRBV19 combines with J gene TRBJ1-2, with D hard to call. The sequence was collected from a man in his forties with acute or convalescent COVID-19. Sequenced sample: peripheral blood. This chain's CDR3 is CASSMNTVYGYTF. The CDR3, as DNA: TGTGCCAGTAGTATGAACACAGTCTATGGCTACACCTTC.